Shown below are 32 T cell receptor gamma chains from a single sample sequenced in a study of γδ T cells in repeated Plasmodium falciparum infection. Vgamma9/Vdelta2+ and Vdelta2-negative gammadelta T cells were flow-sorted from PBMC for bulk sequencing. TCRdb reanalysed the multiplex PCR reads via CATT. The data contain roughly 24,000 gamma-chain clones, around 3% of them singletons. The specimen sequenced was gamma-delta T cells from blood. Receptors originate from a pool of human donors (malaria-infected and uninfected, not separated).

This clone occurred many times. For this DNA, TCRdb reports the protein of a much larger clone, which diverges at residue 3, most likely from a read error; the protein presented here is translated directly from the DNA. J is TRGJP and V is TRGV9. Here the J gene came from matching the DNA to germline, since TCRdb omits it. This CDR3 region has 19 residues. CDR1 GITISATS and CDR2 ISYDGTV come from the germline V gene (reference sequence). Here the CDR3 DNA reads TGTGCCTCGTGGGAGGTGCATTTGGTGAGGGAGTTGGGCAAAAAAATCAAGGTATTT. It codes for CASWEVHLVRELGKKIKVF.

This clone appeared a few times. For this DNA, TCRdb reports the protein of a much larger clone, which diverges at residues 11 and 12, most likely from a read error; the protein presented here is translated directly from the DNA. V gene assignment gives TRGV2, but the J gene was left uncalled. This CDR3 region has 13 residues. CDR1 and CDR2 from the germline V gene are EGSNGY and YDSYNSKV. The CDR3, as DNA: TGTGCCACCTGGGACGGGACCAGGGGCCAGTGGCTCTTT. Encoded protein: CATWDGTRGQWLF.

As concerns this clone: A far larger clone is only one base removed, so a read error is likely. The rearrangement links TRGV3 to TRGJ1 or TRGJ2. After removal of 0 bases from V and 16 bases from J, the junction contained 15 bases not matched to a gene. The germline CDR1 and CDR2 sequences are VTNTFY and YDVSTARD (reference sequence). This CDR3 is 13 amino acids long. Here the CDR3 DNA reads TGTGCCACCTGGGACAGGCTATTGCGGGCGAAGCTCTTT. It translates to CATWDRLLRAKLF.

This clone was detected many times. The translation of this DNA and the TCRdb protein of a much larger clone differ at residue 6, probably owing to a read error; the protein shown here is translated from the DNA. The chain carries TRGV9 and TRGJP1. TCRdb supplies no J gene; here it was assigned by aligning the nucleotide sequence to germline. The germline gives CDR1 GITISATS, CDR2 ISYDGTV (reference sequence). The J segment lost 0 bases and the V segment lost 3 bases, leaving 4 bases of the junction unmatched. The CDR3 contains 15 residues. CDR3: CALWEYHTTGWFKIF. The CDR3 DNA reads TGTGCCTTGTGGGAGTACCATACCACTGGTTGGTTCAAGATATTT.

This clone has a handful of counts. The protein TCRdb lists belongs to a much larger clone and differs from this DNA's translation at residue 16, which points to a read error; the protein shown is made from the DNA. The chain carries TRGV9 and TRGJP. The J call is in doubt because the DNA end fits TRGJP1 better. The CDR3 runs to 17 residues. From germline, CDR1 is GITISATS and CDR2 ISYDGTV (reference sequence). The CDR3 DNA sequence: TGTGCCTTGTGGGAGGGCCCCCGAGAGTTGGGCAAAAAAATCAAGATATTT. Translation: CALWEGPRELGKKIKIF.

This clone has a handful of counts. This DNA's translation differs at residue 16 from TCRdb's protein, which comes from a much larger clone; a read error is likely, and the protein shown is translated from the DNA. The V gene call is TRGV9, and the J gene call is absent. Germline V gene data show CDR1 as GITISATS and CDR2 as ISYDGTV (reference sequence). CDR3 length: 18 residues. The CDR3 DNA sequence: TGTGCCTTGTGGGAGGTTCATCCTCAAGAGTTGGGCAAAAAAATCATGGTATTT. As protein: CALWEVHPQELGKKIMVF.

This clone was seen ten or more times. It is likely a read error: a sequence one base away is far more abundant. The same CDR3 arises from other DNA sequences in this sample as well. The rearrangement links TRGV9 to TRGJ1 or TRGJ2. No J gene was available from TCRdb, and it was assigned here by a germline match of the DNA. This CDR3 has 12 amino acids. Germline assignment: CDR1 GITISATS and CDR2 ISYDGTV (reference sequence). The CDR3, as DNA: TGCGCCTTGTGGGGGACAGACTATAAGAAACTCTTT. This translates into CALWGTDYKKLF.

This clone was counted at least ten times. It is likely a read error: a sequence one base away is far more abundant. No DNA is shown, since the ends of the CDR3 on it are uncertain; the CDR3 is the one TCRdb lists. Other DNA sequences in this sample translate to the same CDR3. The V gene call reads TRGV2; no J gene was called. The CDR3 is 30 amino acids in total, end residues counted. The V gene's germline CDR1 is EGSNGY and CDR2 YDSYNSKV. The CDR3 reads CATWDGAIRNSLAVEQHLLSQVSIGRIQHF.

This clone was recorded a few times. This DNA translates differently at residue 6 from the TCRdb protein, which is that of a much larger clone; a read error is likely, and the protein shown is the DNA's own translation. For the CDR3, the DNA is TGTGCCACGACCGGTCGTTATAAGAAACTCTTT. As protein: CATTGRYKKLF. The chain employs TRGV2 and TRGJ1 or TRGJ2. No J segment appears in TCRdb, so it was assigned here by matching the sequence to germline. Germline V gene lookup returns CDR1 EGSNGY and CDR2 YDSYNSKV. This CDR3 is 11 amino acids long. The V gene end was trimmed by 10 bases and the J gene end by 6 bases; junction bases not matched to a gene: 9.

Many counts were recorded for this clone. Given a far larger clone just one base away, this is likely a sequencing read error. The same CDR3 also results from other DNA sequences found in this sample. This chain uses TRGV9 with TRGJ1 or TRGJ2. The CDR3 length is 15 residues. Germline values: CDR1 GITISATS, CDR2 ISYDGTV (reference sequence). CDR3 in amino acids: CALWESPEVYYKKLF. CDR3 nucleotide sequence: TGCGCCTTGTGGGAGTCCCCGGAGGTTTATTATAAGAAACTCTTT.

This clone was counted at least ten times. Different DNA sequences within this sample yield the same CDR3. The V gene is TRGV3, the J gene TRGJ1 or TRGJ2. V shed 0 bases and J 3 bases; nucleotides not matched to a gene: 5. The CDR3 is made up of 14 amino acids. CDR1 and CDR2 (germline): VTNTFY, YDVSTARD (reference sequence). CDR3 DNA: TGTGCCACCTGGGACAGGCCGTCTTATTATAAGAAACTCTTT. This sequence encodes CATWDRPSYYKKLF.

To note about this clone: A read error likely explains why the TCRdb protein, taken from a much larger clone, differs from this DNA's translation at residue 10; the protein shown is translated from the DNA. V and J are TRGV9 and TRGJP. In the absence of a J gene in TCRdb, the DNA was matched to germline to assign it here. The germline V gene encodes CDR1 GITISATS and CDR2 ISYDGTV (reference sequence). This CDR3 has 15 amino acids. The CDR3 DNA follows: TGTGCCTTGTGGCTTCGGGAGTTGGGCGAAAAAATCAAGGTATTT. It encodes CALWLRELGEKIKVF.

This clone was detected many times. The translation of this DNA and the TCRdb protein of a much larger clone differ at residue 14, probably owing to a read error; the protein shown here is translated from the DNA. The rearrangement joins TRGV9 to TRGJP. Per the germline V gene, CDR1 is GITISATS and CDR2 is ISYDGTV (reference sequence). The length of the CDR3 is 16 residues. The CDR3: CALWEHQELGKKIEVF. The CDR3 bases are TGTGCCTTGTGGGAGCACCAAGAGTTGGGCAAAAAAATCGAGGTATTT.

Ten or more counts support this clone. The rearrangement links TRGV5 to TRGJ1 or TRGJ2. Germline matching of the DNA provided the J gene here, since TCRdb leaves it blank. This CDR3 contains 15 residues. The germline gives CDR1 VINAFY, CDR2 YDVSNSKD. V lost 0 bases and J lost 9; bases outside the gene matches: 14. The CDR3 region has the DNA TGTGCCACCTGGGACAGGCCCAAAGTGCTGGGTAAGAAACTCTTT. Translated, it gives CATWDRPKVLGKKLF.

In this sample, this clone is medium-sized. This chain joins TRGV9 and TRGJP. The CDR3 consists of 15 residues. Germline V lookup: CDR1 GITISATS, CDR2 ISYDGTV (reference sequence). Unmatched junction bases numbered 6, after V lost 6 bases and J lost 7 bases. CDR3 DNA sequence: TGTGCCTTGTGGCTTCGGGAGTTGGGCAAAAAAATCAAGGTATTT. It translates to CALWLRELGKKIKVF.

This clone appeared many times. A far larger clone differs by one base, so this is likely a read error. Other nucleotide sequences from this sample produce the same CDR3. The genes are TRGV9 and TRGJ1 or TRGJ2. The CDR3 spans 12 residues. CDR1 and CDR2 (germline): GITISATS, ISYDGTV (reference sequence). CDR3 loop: CALWEVLYKKLF. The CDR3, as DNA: TGTGCCCTGTGGGAGGTGCTGTATAAGAAACTCTTT.

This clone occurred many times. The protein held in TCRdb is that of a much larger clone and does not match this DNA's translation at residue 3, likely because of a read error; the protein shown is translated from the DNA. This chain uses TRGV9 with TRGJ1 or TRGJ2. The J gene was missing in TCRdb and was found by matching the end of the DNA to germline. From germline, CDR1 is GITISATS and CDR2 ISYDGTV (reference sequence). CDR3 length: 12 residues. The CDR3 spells CASWEVHYKKLF. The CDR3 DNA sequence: TGTGCCTCGTGGGAGGTGCATTATAAGAAACTCTTT.

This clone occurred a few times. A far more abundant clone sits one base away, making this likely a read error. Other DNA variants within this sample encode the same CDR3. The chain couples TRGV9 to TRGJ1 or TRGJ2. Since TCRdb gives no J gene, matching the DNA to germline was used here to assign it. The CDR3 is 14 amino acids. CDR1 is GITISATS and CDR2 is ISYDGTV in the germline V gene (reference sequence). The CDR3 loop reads CALWEPPNYYKKLF. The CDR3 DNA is TGTGCCCTGTGGGAGCCTCCGAATTATTATAAGAAACTCTTT.

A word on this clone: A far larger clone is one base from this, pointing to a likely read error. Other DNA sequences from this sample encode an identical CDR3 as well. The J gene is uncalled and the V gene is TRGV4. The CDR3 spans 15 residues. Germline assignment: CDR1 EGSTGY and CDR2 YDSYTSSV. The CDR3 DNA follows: TGTGCCACCTGGGATGGGCCGGGTCGGTATTATAAAAAACTCTTT. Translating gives CATWDGPGRYYKKLF.

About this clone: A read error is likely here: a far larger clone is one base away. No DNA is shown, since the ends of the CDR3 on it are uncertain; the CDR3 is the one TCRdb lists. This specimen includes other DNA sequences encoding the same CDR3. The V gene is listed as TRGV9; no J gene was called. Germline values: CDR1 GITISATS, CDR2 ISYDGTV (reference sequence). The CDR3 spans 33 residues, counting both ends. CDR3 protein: CALWEVLLIGIRNSLAVEQHWLSQVSIGRIQHF.

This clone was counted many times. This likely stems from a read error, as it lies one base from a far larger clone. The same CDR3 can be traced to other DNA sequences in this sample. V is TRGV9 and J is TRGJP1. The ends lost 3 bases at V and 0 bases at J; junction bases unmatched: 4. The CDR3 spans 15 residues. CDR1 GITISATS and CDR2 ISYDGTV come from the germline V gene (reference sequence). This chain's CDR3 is CALWELYTTGWFKIF. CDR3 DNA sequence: TGTGCCTTGTGGGAGTTGTATACCACTGGTTGGTTCAAGATATTT.

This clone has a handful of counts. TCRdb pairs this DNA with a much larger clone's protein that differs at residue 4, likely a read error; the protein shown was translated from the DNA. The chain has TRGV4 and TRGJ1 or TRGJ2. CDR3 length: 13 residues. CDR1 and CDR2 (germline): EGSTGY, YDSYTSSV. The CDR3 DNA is TGTGCCACCCGGGATGGGCCTCGGTATAAGAAACTCTTT. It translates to CATRDGPRYKKLF.

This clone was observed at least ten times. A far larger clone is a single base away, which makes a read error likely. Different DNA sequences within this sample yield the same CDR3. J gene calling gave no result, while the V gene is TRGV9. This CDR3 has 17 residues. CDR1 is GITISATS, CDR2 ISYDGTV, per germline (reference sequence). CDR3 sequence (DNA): TGTGCCTTGTGGGAGGTGCAAGGGGGGTTGGGCAAAAAAATCAAGGTGTTT. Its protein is CALWEVQGGLGKKIKVF.

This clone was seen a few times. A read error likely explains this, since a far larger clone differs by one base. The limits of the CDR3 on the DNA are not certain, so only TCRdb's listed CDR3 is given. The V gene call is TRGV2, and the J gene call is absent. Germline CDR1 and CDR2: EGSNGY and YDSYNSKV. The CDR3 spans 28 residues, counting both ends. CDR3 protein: CATWDDRNSLAVEQHLLSQVSIGRIQHF.

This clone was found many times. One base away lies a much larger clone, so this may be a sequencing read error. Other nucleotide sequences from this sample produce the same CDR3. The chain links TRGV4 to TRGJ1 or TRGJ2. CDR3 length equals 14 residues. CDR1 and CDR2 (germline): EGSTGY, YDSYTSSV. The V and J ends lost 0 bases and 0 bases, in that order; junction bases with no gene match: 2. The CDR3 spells CATWDGPNYYKKLF. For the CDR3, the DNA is TGTGCCACCTGGGATGGGCCGAATTATTATAAGAAACTCTTT.

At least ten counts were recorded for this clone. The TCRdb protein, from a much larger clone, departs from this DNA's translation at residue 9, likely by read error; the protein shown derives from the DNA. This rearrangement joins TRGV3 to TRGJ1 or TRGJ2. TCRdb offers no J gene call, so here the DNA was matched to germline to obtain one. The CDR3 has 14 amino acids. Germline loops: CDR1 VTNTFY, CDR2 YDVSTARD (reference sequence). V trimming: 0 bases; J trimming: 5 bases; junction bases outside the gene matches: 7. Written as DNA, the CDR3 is TGTGCCACCTGGGACAGGCCAGAACATTATAAGAAACTCTTT. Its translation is CATWDRPEHYKKLF.

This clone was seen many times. The CDR3 here is CATWDRRDYYYKKLF. CDR3 sequence (DNA): TGTGCCACCTGGGACAGGCGGGATTATTATTATAAGAAACTCTTT. The chain links TRGV3 to TRGJ1 or TRGJ2. The CDR3 is 15 amino acids. Trimming took 0 bases from V and 2 from J; bases not matched to a gene: 7. Germline V gene sequence: CDR1 VTNTFY, CDR2 YDVSTARD (reference sequence).

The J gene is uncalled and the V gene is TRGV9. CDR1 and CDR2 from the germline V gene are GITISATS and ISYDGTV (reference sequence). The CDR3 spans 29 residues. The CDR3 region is CALWEVRKKLLAVEQHLLSQVSIGRIQHF. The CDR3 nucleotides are TGTGCCTTGTGGGAGGTGCGAAAGAAACTCTTGGCAGTGGAACAACACTTGTTGTCACAGGTAAGTATCGGAAGAATACAACATTTC.

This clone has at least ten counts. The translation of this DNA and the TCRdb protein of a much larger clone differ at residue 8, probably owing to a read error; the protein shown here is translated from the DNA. CDR3 nucleotide sequence: TGTGCCACCTGGGATGGGTATGAGAAACTCTTT. Residues: CATWDGYEKLF. This sequence joins TRGV4 and TRGJ1 or TRGJ2. Unmatched junction bases numbered 4, after V lost 0 bases and J lost 11 bases. Germline CDR1 is EGSTGY and CDR2 is YDSYTSSV. The CDR3 length is 11 residues.

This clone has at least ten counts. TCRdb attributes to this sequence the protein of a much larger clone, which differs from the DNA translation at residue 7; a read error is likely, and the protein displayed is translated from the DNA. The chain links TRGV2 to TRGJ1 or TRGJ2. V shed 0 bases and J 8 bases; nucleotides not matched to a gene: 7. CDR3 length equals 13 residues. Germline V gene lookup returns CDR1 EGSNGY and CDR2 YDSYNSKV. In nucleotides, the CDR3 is TGTGCCACCTGGGACGGGAGGGGCGATAAGAAACTCTTT. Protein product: CATWDGRGDKKLF.

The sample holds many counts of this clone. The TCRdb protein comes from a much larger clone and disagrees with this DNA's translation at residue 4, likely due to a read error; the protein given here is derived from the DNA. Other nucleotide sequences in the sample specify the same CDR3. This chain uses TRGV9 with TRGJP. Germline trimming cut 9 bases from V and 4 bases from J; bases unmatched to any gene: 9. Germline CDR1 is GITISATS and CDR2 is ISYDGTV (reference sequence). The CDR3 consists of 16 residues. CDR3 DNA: TGTGCCTTGCGGAAAGGTCAAGAGTTGGGCAAAAAAATCAAGGTATTT. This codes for CALRKGQELGKKIKVF.

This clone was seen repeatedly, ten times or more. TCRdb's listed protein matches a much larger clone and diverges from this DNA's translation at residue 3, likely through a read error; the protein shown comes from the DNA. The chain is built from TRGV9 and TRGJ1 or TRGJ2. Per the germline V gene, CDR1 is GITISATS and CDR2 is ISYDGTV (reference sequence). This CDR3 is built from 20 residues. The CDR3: CAWWGLNISPPTLDCYKKLF. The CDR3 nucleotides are TGTGCCTGGTGGGGACTGAATATATCTCCTCCTACCTTGGATTGTTATAAGAAACTCTTT.